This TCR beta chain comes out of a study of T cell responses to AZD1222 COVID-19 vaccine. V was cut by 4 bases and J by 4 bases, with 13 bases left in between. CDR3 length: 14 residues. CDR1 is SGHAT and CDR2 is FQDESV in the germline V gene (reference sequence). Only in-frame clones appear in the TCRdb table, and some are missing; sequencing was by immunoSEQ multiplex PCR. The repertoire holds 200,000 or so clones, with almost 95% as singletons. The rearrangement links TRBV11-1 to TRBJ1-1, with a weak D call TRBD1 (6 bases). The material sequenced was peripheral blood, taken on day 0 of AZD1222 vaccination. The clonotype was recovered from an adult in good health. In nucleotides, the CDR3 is TGTGCCAGCAGCTCCCGCGGGGGGCTCACTGAAGCTTTCTTT. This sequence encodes CASSSRGGLTEAFF.